This TCR beta chain was sequenced during a study of OX40 agonist ivuxolimab in advanced cancers. Study-level results: At doses 0.1 to 3.0 mg/kg, CD4+ and CD8+ clones expanded.

Enrollment shut out patients with autoimmune disease history or systemic immunosuppression. Generated by immunoSEQ multiplex PCR, the TCRdb table keeps only in-frame clones and is missing some. The table includes about 59,000 clones, 84% detected once. A single count supports this clone. Its specificity is not known. The germline CDR1 and CDR2 sequences are ENHRY and SYGVKD. The length of the CDR3 is 14 residues. V gave up 3 bases and J gave up 6 bases, with 14 bases separating them. The input for sequencing was CD4+ or CD8+ T cells sorted from blood, taken in a trial of the OX40 agonist ivuxolimab. The chain uses TRBV10-3 and TRBJ1-1; weak D call: TRBD1 (5 bases). The sequence came from an adult with an advanced solid tumor such as melanoma, head and neck, liver or kidney cancer. CDR3 loop: CAISDYNEGSEAFF. CDR3 bases: TGTGCCATCAGTGACTACAACGAGGGGTCTGAAGCTTTCTTT.